Each of the 17 T cell receptor beta chains below was sequenced from the same sample in a study of T-cell memory formation after mild COVID-19. TCRdb fed the 5' RACE reads into MiXCR, producing one record per CDR3 protein. Of 250,000 to 350,000 distinct CDR3 sequences listed, 16% were seen once; the top ten hold more than 20%. Sequencing was carried out using PBMCs or a T cell subset sorted from them (not recorded which). These receptors all come from a man younger than 30 who had mild COVID-19 (a few samples of this study predate the infection). Cell type and time point are not known.

The rearrangement links TRBV19 to TRBJ2-1; tentative D call: TRBD1 (6 bases). Germline-derived CDR1 and CDR2 are LNHDA and SQIVND (reference sequence). The CDR3 runs 12 residues. The V end was cut by 6 bases, the J end by 7 bases, with 10 bases between. The CDR3 loop is CASRDSLNEQFF. DNA for the CDR3: TGTGCCAGTAGGGACAGCCTTAATGAGCAGTTCTTC.

This CDR3 reads CATSDPRGGLNQPQHF. The CDR3 region has the DNA TGTGCCACCAGTGATCCCCGAGGGGGCCTCAATCAGCCCCAGCATTTT. V and J are TRBV24-1 and TRBJ1-5, with 7 bases identical to TRBD1. Germline trimming cut 3 bases from V and 3 bases from J; bases unmatched to any gene: 7. The CDR3 extends over 16 amino acids. CDR1 is KGHDR and CDR2 is SFDVKD in the germline V gene.

The rearrangement uses TRBV7-3 and TRBJ2-6; D is unresolved. Germline CDR1 SGHTA, CDR2 FQGTGA. CDR3 size: 17 residues. The V and J ends lost 2 bases and 2 bases respectively, with 13 bases between them. CDR3: CASSLSPLLTGANVLTF. The CDR3 DNA reads as TGTGCCAGCAGCTTATCTCCGTTGTTAACTGGGGCCAACGTCCTGACTTTC.

This chain links TRBV4-1 with TRBJ2-2; D possibly uses TRBD1 or TRBD2 (6 bases each). Trimming removed 4 bases from V and 0 bases from J, with 12 bases in between. CDR1 MGHRA and CDR2 YSYEKL come from the germline V gene. This CDR3 is 16 amino acids long. The CDR3: CASSPRGRANTGELFF. The CDR3 DNA is TGCGCCAGCAGCCCTCGGGGGCGAGCGAACACCGGGGAGCTGTTTTTT.

The rearrangement joins TRBV29-1 to TRBJ2-1; a weak D match, TRBD1 (6 bases). Trimming stripped 7 bases from V and 3 bases from J, with 13 bases between. Germline CDR1 is SQVTM and CDR2 is ANQGSEA. This CDR3 has 13 residues. CDR3 coding DNA: TGCAGCGGACTCCAGGGGAACTACAATGAGCAGTTCTTC. Its protein product is CSGLQGNYNEQFF.

This clonotype was found many times. The chain recombines TRBV7-2 with TRBJ1-1; the D is unclear. The CDR3 is 12 residues long. Trimming shortened V by 5 bases and J by 1 base, and 5 bases separated the two germline ends. Germline V gives CDR1 SGHTA, CDR2 FQGNSA. CDR3 coding DNA: TGTGCCAGCAGCCGATGGAACACTGAAGCTTTCTTT. This translates into CASSRWNTEAFF. The full variable domain, rest sourced from reference TRBV7-2 and TRBJ1-1, is GAGVSQSPSNKVTEKGKDVELRCDPISGHTALYWYRQSLGQGLEFLIYFQGNSAPDKSGLPSDRFSAERTGGSVSTLTIQRTQQEDSAVYLCASSRWNTEAFFGQGTRLTVV.

The chain has TRBV7-2 and TRBJ1-5; a possible D gene is TRBD1 (5 bases). V gave up 2 bases and J gave up 7 bases, with 12 bases separating them. This CDR3 has 14 residues. The germline V gene has CDR1 SGHTA and CDR2 FQGNSA. CDR3 sequence reads: CASSLMQGGQPQHF. CDR3 in DNA: TGTGCCAGCAGCTTAATGCAGGGAGGCCAGCCCCAGCATTTT. Drawing the rest from reference TRBV7-2 and TRBJ1-5, the complete variable domain is GAGVSQSPSNKVTEKGKDVELRCDPISGHTALYWYRQSLGQGLEFLIYFQGNSAPDKSGLPSDRFSAERTGGSVSTLTIQRTQQEDSAVYLCASSLMQGGQPQHFGDGTRLSIL.

In this sample, this clonotype turned up a few times. V gene TRBV5-1 combines with J gene TRBJ2-7; D is perhaps TRBD1 (5 bases). There are 13 residues in the CDR3. Germline assignment: CDR1 SGHRS and CDR2 YFSETQ. Trimming took off 5 bases at V and 2 bases at J, with 11 bases between the two ends. CDR3 in amino acids: CASRRDRPYEQYF. Written as DNA, the CDR3 is TGCGCCAGCAGACGAGACAGACCCTACGAGCAGTACTTC.

The chain links TRBV9 to TRBJ2-2, with D possibly matching TRBD2 (6 bases). The CDR3 contains 18 residues. Germline CDR1 SGDLS, CDR2 YYNGEE. V gave up 2 bases and J gave up 7 bases, with 24 bases separating them. CDR3 protein: CASSVYSGTPNRGGELFF. In nucleotides, the CDR3 is TGTGCCAGCAGCGTTTACAGTGGGACTCCAAATCGGGGCGGGGAGCTGTTTTTT.

The chain uses TRBV4-3 and TRBJ1-6, with D hard to call. Trimming left V 0 bases short and J 7 bases short, with 19 bases between. The CDR3 is 18 amino acids. Germline V gene lookup returns CDR1 LGHNA and CDR2 YSLEER. Written as DNA, the CDR3 is TGCGCCAGCAGCCAAGATGTTCCCCTGGCAAACTTAAATTCACCCCTCCACTTT. Encoded protein: CASSQDVPLANLNSPLHF.

This clonotype has more than one count but fewer than ten. The genes are TRBV6-5 and TRBJ2-1; D might be TRBD2 (6 bases). The ends were cut back, 5 bases at V and 7 bases at J, with 21 bases in the middle. There are 16 residues in the CDR3. The V gene's germline CDR1 is MNHEY and CDR2 SVGAGI. DNA of the CDR3: TGTGCCAGCAGTACAACCACTAGCCCGATTAGGAATGAGCAGTTCTTC. Its translation: CASSTTTSPIRNEQFF.

The rearrangement links TRBV7-9 to TRBJ1-2; D is uncertain. The CDR3 is 14 residues long. Trimming shortened V by 0 bases and J by 4 bases, and 9 bases separated the two germline ends. CDR1 is SEHNR and CDR2 is FQNEAQ in the germline V gene (reference sequence). The CDR3 is CASSLALNRYGYTF. The CDR3 nucleotides read TGTGCCAGCAGCTTAGCGCTGAACCGCTATGGCTACACCTTC.

This chain joins TRBV9 and TRBJ2-1; 15 bases are a match to TRBD2. The trim removed 2 bases at V and 7 bases at J, leaving 4 bases unmatched. Germline V gives CDR1 SGDLS, CDR2 YYNGEE. The CDR3 is 16 amino acids. The CDR3 nucleotides read TGTGCCAGCAGCGTTGGACTAGCGGGGGGGTGGAATGAGCAGTTCTTC. It is translated as CASSVGLAGGWNEQFF.

This clonotype was observed a few times. V gene TRBV7-8 combines with J gene TRBJ2-3, with D possibly being TRBD2 (5 bases). Trimming pared 5 bases from V and 6 bases from J, leaving 21 bases between. The germline gives CDR1 SGHVS, CDR2 FQNEAQ. This CDR3 has 16 residues. The CDR3 DNA reads TGTGCCAGCAGCCCCTATGCGGGTACGATTGGGGATACGCAGTATTTT. The encoded protein is CASSPYAGTIGDTQYF.

This clonotype was seen a few times. The chain uses TRBV5-1 and TRBJ2-4; TRBD2 might be the D (5 bases). The germline V and J ends were trimmed by 0 bases and 9 bases, with 16 bases remaining between them. Per germline, CDR1 SGHRS and CDR2 YFSETQ. The CDR3 is made up of 15 amino acids. This chain's CDR3 is CASSLAGVGSGIQYF. CDR3 nucleotides: TGCGCCAGCAGCTTGGCCGGGGTAGGATCGGGCATTCAGTACTTC. Full variable domain (missing parts from reference TRBV5-1 and TRBJ2-4): KAGVTQTPRYLIKTRGQQVTLSCSPISGHRSVSWYQQTPGQGLQFLFEYFSETQRNKGNFPGRFSGRQFSNSRSEMNVSTLELGDSALYLCASSLAGVGSGIQYFGAGTRLSVL.

In its sample, this clonotype was seen a few times. The chain employs TRBV5-4 and TRBJ2-7, with D perhaps matching TRBD1 (5 bases). CDR3 length equals 14 residues. Germline assignment: CDR1 SGHNT and CDR2 YYREEE (reference sequence). The ends were cut back, 3 bases at V and 6 bases at J, with 16 bases in the middle. Here the CDR3 reads CASSSSSRVFEQYV. The CDR3 DNA sequence: TGTGCCAGCAGCTCATCCTCCAGGGTTTTCGAGCAGTACGTC.

CDR3 nucleotides: TGTGCCAGCAGCCTGCTAAGGGGTGTGAACACTGAAGCTTTCTTT. It yields the protein CASSLLRGVNTEAFF. The chain links TRBV5-6 to TRBJ1-1, with D possibly matching TRBD1 (5 bases). This CDR3 spans 15 amino acids. The V end was cut by 4 bases, the J end by 0 bases, with 13 bases between. Germline V gene data show CDR1 as SGHDT and CDR2 as YYEEEE.